This T cell receptor beta chain appears in the sequencing data of a study of cytomegalovirus exposure and HLA in healthy donors. Whole-study results and caveats: Rates of TCR association differed by HLA locus in a later analysis, with DRB1 highest and HLA-C lowest.

With 60 Vbeta and 13 Jbeta primers, the PCR was carried out. Clones were sequenced by immunoSEQ multiplex PCR, and TCRdb holds only the in-frame ones, with some missing. The sample yields roughly 170,000 clones, around 80% seen once. In the case of this clone: The antigen is not known.

Germline V lookup: CDR1 MGHRA, CDR2 YSYEKL. V gave up 0 bases and J gave up 5 bases; unmatched junction bases: 2. This CDR3 has 15 residues. The material sequenced was PBMCs. The source is a woman younger than 45 in good health and CMV-seropositive. The V gene is TRBV4-1, the J gene TRBJ2-1, with 9 bases lining up with TRBD1. The CDR3 spells CASSQDWDRDNEQFF. The DNA for the CDR3 is TGCGCCAGCAGCCAAGATTGGGACAGGGACAATGAGCAGTTCTTC.